This section outlines one TCR beta chain sequence together with its context. As yet, its antigen is unknown. Other nucleotide sequences from this sample produce the same CDR3. Sorted-subset replicate PCR reactions contained 200 to 250 ng DNA, corresponding to approximately 30,000 T cell genomes. Method: immunoSEQ multiplex PCR; TCRdb's copy keeps in-frame clones and lacks some. This sample has some 2,500,000 clones, with 93% found just once. The sample comes from a study of shared clonotypes between healthy human individuals. Regarding the study as a whole: Compared with clonotypes that all four donors shared, non-shared clonotypes had lower generation probabilities.

The CDR3 is 14 amino acids. V was pared by 3 bases and J by 5 bases, with 5 bases of the junction left unmatched. CDR1 KGHSH and CDR2 LQKENI come from the germline V gene. What was sequenced was naive CD4+ T cells from PBMCs. Subset here: CD45RA+ positively selected. The rearrangement uses TRBV18 and TRBJ2-3, with TRBD2 matching over 7 bases. The clonotype originates from a man aged 18 to 30 in good health. Some clones in this sample may be carry-over from other donors' samples. The CDR3 region has the DNA TGTGCCAGCTCACCGCTAGCGGCGGGAGATACGCAGTATTTT. Translation: CASSPLAAGDTQYF.